This T cell receptor (beta chain) was documented in a study of T cell repertoires in ileal Crohn's disease. Indicated time point: neoterminal ileum biopsy at postoperative endoscopy, about 6 months after surgery. The data were produced by immunoSEQ multiplex PCR, yet TCRdb's version contains in-frame clones alone and is incomplete. The sample includes some 60,000 clones, approximately 91% of them seen just once. Trimming took off 5 bases at V and 5 bases at J, with 18 bases between the two ends. The CDR3 sequence is 16 residues long. The germline V gene has CDR1 SGHTA and CDR2 FQGNSA. The sample comprised ileal tissue. This chain links TRBV7-2 with TRBJ2-2; TRBD2 is a possible D gene (6 bases). This sequence was found in an adult with Crohn's disease. DNA of the CDR3: TGTGCCAGCAGCAGAAGGGGTAGCGGCTTTACCGGGGAGCTGTTTTTT. Its translation is CASSRRGSGFTGELFF.